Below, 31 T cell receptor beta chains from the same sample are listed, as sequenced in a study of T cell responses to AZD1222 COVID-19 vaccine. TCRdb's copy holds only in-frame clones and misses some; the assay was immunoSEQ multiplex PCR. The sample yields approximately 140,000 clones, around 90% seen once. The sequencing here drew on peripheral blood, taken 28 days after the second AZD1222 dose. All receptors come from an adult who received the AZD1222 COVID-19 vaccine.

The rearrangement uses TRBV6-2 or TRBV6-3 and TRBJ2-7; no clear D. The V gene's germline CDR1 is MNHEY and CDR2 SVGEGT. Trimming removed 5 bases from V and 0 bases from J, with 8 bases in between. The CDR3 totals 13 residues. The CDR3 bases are TGTGCCAGCAGTAAACCGAGCTCCTACGAGCAGTACTTC. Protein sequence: CASSKPSSYEQYF.

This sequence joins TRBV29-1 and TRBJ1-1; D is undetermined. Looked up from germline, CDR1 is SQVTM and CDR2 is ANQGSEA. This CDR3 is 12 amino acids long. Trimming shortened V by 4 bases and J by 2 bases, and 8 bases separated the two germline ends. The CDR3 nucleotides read TGCAGCGTTGTCGCAATTAACACTGAAGCTTTCTTT. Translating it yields CSVVAINTEAFF.

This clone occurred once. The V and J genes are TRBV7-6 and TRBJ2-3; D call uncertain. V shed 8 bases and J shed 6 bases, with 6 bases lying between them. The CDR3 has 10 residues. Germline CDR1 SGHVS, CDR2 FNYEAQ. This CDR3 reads CASQVDTQYF. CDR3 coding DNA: TGTGCCAGCCAGGTGGATACGCAGTATTTT.

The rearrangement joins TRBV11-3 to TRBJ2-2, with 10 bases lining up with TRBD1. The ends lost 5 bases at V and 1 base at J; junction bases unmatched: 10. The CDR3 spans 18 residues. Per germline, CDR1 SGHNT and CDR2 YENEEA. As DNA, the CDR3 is TGTGCCAGCAGCCCCCCCCCGACAGGGGGCTTGAACACCGGGGAGCTGTTTTTT. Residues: CASSPPPTGGLNTGELFF.

The CDR3 DNA follows: TGTGCCACCAGCAGAGATCGGGCAGTCTATGGCTACACCTTC. As protein: CATSRDRAVYGYTF. V gene TRBV15 combines with J gene TRBJ1-2; D is undetermined. Germline V CDR1 and CDR2: LNHNV, YYDKDF (reference sequence). Deletions cut 0 bases from V and 4 bases from J, with 9 bases between. This CDR3 has 14 residues. Based on the CDR3 plus reference TRBV15 and TRBJ1-2, the full variable domain is DAMVIQNPRYQVTQFGKPVTLSCSQTLNHNVMYWYQQKSSQAPKLLFHYYDKDFNNEADTPDNFQSRRPNTSFCFLDIRSPGLGDTAMYLCATSRDRAVYGYTFGSGTRLTVV.

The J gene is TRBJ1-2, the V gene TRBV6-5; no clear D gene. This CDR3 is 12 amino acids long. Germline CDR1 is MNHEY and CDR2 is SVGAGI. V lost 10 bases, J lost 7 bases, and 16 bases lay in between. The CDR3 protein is CATLPFLGGYTF. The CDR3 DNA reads TGTGCCACTTTACCTTTTTTGGGTGGCTACACCTTC.

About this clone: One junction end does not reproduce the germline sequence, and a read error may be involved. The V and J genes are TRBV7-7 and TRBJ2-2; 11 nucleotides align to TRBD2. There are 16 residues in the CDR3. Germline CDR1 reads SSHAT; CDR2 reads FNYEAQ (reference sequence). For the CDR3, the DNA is TGTGCTAGCACCTCCTTGTCTAGCGGGGGGCCCGGGGAGCTGTTTTTT. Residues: CASTSLSSGGPGELFF. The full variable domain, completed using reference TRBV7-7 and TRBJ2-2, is GAGVSQSPRYKVTKRGQDVTLRCDPISSHATLYWYQQALGQGPEFLTYFNYEAQPDKSGLPSDRFSAERPEGSISTLTIQRTEQRDSAMYRCASTSLSSGGPGELFFGEGSRLTVL.

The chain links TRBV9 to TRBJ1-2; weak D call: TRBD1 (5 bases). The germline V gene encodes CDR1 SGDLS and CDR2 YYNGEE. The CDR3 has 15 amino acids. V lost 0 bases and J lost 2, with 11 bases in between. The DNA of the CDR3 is TGTGCCAGCAGCGTAGGGGGGTCATCGAACTATGGCTACACCTTC. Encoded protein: CASSVGGSSNYGYTF.

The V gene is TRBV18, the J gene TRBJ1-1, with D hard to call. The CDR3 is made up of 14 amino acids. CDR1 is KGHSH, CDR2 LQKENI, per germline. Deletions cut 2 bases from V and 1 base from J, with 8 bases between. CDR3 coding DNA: TGTGCCAGCTCACCAAGCCGGGGGAACACTGAAGCTTTCTTT. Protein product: CASSPSRGNTEAFF.

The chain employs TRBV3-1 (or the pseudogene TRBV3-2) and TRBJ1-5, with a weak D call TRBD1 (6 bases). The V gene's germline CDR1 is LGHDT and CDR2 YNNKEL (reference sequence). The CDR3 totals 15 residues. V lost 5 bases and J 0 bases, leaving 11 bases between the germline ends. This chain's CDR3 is CASSLQGHSNQPQHF. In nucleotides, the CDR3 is TGTGCCAGCAGCTTACAGGGTCATAGCAATCAGCCCCAGCATTTT.

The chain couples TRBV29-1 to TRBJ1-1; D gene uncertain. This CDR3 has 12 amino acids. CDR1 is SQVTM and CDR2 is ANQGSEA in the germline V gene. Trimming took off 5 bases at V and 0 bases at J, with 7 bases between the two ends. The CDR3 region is CSVTFMNTEAFF. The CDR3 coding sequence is TGCAGCGTTACTTTTATGAACACTGAAGCTTTCTTT.

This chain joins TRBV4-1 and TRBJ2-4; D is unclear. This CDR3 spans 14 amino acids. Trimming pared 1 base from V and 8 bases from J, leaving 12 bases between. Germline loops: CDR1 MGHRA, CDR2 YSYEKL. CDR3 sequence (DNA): TGCGCCAGCAGCCAAGCGATGGGCTCGGACATTCAGTACTTC. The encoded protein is CASSQAMGSDIQYF.

DNA for the CDR3: TGTGCCAGCAGCCAAGAAACGCGACTAGCGGGAGAGGGCGCCTACAATGAGCAGTTCTTC. This translates into CASSQETRLAGEGAYNEQFF. This chain links TRBV4-2 with TRBJ2-1; 12 nucleotides agree with TRBD2. The CDR3 has 20 amino acids. V shed 0 bases and J 2 bases; nucleotides not matched to a gene: 11. Germline CDR1 reads LGHNA; CDR2 reads YNFKEQ.

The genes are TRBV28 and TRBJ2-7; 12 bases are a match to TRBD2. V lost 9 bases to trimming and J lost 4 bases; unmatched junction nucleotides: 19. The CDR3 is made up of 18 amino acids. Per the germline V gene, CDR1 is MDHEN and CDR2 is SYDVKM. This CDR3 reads CASVGPLAGGPRGYEQYF. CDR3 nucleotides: TGTGCCAGTGTGGGTCCTCTAGCGGGAGGGCCTCGTGGATACGAGCAGTACTTC.

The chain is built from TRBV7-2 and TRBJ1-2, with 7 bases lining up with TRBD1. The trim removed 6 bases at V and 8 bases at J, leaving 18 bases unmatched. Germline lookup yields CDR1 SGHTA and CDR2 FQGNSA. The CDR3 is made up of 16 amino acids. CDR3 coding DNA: TGTGCCAGCAGTCGTAGACAGAGACCAACAGGGGACGGCTACACCTTC. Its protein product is CASSRRQRPTGDGYTF.

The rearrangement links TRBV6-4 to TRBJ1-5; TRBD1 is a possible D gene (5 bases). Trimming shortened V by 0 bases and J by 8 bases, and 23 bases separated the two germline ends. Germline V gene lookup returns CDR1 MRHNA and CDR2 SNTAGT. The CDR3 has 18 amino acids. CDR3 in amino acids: CASSDSKRSRGRSKPQHF. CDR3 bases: TGTGCCAGCAGTGACTCGAAAAGGTCCCGGGGGAGGTCAAAGCCCCAGCATTTT.

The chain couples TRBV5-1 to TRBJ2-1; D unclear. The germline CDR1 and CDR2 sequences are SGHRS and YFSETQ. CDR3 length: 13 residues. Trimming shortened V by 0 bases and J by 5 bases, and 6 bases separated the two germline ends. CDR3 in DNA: TGCGCCAGCAGCTTGGAGATTAACAATGAGCAGTTCTTC. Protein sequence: CASSLEINNEQFF.

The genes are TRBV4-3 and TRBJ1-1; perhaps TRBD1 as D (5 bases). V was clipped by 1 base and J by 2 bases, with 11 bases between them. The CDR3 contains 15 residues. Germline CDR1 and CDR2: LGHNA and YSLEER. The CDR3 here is CASSQGRGFNTEAFF. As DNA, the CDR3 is TGCGCCAGCAGCCAAGGGAGGGGTTTTAACACTGAAGCTTTCTTT.

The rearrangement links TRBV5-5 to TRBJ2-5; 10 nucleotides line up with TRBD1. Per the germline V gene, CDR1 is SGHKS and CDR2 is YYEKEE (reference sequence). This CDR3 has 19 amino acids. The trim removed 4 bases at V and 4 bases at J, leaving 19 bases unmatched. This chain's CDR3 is CASSPGTGDSDPRVETQYF. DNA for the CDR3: TGTGCCAGCAGCCCCGGGACAGGGGATAGCGACCCCAGGGTAGAGACCCAGTACTTC.

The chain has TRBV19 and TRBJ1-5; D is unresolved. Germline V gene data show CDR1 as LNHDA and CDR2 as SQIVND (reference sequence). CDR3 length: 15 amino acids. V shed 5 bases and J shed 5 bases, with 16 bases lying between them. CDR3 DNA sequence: TGTGCCAGTAGTCCAGCCGGGAACTTTTATCAGCCCCAGCATTTT. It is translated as CASSPAGNFYQPQHF.

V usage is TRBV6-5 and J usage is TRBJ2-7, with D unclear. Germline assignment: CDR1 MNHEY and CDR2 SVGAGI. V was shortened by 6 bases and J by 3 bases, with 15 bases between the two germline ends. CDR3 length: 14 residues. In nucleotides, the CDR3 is TGTGCCAGCAGCAATGGGGTCCCCTTCTACGAGCAGTACTTC. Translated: CASSNGVPFYEQYF.

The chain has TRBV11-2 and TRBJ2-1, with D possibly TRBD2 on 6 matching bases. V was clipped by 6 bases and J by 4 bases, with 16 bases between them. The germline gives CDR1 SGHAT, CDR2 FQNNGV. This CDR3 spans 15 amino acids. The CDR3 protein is CASSSQASVYNEQFF. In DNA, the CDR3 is TGTGCCAGCAGTTCTCAGGCTAGCGTGTACAATGAGCAGTTCTTC.

CDR3 sequence: CASSLGGDGYTF. Written as DNA, the CDR3 is TGTGCCAGCAGCTTAGGCGGAGATGGCTACACCTTC. The V call is TRBV13, the J call TRBJ1-2, with unresolved D. Germline CDR1 and CDR2: PRHDT and FYEKMQ (reference sequence). V was clipped by 0 bases and J by 6 bases, with 5 bases between them. This CDR3 contains 12 residues.

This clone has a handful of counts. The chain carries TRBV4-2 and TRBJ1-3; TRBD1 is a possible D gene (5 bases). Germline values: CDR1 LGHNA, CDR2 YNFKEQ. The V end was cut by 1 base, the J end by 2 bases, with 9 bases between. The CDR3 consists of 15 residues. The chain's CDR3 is CASSQARGAGNTIYF. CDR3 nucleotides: TGTGCCAGCAGCCAAGCACGGGGCGCTGGAAACACCATATATTTT.

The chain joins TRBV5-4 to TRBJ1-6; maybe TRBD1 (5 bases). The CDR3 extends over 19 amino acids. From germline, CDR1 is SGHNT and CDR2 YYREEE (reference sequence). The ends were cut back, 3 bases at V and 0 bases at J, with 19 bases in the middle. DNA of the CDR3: TGTGCCAGCAGCTCGGGCCGTAGGGCCGGGGCCTCCTATAATTCACCCCTCCACTTT. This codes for CASSSGRRAGASYNSPLHF.

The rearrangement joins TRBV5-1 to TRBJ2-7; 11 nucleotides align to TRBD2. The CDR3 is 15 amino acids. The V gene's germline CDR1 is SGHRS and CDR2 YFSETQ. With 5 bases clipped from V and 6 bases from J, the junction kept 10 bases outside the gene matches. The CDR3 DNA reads TGCGCCAGCAGACTGGGGCTAGCGGGGGGAGGCGAGCAGTACTTC. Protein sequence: CASRLGLAGGGEQYF.

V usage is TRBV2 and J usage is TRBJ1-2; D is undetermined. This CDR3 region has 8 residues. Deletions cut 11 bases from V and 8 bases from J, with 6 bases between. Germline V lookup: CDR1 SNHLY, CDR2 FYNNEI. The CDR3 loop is CAGKGYTF. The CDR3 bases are TGTGCCGGAAAGGGCTACACCTTC.

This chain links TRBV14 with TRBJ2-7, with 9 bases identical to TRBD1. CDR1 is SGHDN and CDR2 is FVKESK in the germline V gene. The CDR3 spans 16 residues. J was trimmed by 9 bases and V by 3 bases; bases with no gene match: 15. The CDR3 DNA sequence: TGTGCCAGCAGCCATCAACCCGGGACAGGGATCCAAGGGCAGTACTTC. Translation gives CASSHQPGTGIQGQYF. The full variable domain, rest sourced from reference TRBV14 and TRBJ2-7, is EAGVTQFPSHSVIEKGQTVTLRCDPISGHDNLYWYRRVMGKEIKFLLHFVKESKQDESGMPNNRFLAERTGGTYSTLKVQPAELEDSGVYFCASSHQPGTGIQGQYFGPGTRLTVT.

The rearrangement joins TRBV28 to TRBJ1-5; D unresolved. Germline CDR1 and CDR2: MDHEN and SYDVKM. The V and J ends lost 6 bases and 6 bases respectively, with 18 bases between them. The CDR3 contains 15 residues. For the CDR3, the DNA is TGTGCCAGCAGCGTTCACCGGCGGAGTTTTCAGCCCCAGCATTTT. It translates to CASSVHRRSFQPQHF.

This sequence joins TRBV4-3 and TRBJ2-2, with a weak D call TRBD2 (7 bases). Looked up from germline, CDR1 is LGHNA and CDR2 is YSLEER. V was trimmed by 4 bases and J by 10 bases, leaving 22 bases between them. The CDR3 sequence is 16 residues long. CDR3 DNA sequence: TGCGCCAGCAGCCCAAGGGGAGGGGGAGGAGGAGAGGAGCTGTTTTTT. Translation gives CASSPRGGGGGEELFF.

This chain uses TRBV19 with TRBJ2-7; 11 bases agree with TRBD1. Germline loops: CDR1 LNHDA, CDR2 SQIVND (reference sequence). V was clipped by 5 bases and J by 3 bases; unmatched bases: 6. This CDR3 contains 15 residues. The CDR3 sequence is CASSYAGTGGYEQYF. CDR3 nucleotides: TGTGCCAGTAGTTATGCAGGGACAGGGGGCTACGAGCAGTACTTC.